This TCR beta chain was profiled in a study of cytomegalovirus exposure and HLA in healthy donors. Whole-study results and caveats: Later analysis showed most CMV-associated TCR beta chains appearing HLA-restricted. Presence/absence results assume similar sequencing depth per donor, which may not hold.

The PCR employed 60 Vbeta primers together with 13 Jbeta primers. Profiling relied on immunoSEQ multiplex PCR, and the TCRdb table lists in-frame clones only, not all of them. Of roughly 110,000 clones listed, around 70% are singletons. Regarding this clone: What it binds is unknown.

The TCR was taken from a woman between 40 and 50 years old in good health and CMV-seropositive. The sequencing input was PBMCs.

CDR3 DNA sequence: TGTGCCAGCAGTTTAACCCGGACAGGCCGGCATGGCTACACCTTC. Translating it yields CASSLTRTGRHGYTF. The rearrangement joins TRBV27 to TRBJ1-2; 7 positions agree with TRBD1. V lost 2 bases to trimming and J lost 6 bases; unmatched junction nucleotides: 9. CDR3 size: 15 residues. The germline V gene has CDR1 MNHEY and CDR2 SMNVEV (reference sequence).